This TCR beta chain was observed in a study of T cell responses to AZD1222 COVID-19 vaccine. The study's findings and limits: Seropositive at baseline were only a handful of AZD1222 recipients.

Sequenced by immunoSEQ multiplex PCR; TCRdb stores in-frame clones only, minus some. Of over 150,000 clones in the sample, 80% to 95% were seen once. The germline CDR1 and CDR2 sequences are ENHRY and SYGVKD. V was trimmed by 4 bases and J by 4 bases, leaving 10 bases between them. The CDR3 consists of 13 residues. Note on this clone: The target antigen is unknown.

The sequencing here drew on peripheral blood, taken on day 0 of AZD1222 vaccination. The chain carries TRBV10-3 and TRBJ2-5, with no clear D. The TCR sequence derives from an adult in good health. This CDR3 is CAISGRSTETQYF. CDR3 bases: TGTGCCATCAGTGGGCGGAGCACAGAGACCCAGTACTTC.